Each of the 2 T cell receptor beta chains below was sequenced from the same sample in a study of blood T cell repertoires in COVID-19. The protocol was immunoSEQ multiplex PCR, while the TCRdb copy is restricted to in-frame clones and leaves out a portion. The data show about 190,000 clones, roughly 89% seen once. Sequencing used peripheral blood. The receptors were gathered from a woman aged 18-29 years who had recovered from COVID-19.

The chain carries TRBV2 and TRBJ2-1, with D unresolved. V lost 3 bases and J lost 2, with 11 bases in between. This CDR3 has 15 amino acids. Germline CDR1 reads SNHLY; CDR2 reads FYNNEI. The CDR3 loop reads CASSDNYSAYNEQFF. The CDR3 DNA reads TGTGCCAGCAGTGATAACTATTCGGCCTACAATGAGCAGTTCTTC.

This rearrangement joins TRBV6-5 to TRBJ2-7, with TRBD1 identical over 9 bases. J was trimmed by 1 base and V by 6 bases; bases with no gene match: 4. The CDR3 runs 14 residues. Germline CDR1 reads MNHEY; CDR2 reads SVGAGI. The CDR3 bases are TGTGCCAGCAGCCTCGGACAGGGGTCCTACGAGCAGTACGTC. Residues: CASSLGQGSYEQYV.